This passage covers 7 T cell receptor beta chains from one sample sequenced in a study of cytomegalovirus exposure and HLA in healthy donors. PCR employed 60 Vbeta and 13 Jbeta primers. Assay used: immunoSEQ multiplex PCR; TCRdb lists only in-frame clones, some missing. This repertoire shows 200,000 to 250,000 clones, roughly 84% found once; its top ten account for roughly 1.6%. Sequenced input: PBMCs. The source of these receptors is a man in his fifties or sixties in good health and CMV-seronegative.

CDR3 amino acids: CASGLILTASYNEQFF. The CDR3 DNA reads TGTGCTAGTGGTTTGATCCTGACAGCTTCCTACAATGAGCAGTTCTTC. The V call is TRBV12-5, the J call TRBJ2-1, with a weak D call TRBD1 (5 bases). Germline CDR1 reads LGHNT; CDR2 reads FRNRAP. The CDR3 covers 16 residues. Deletions cut 2 bases from V and 1 base from J, with 12 bases between.

This clone was picked up one time. This chain links TRBV5-6 with TRBJ2-1, with no clear D. The V end was cut by 0 bases, the J end by 1 base, with 5 bases between. CDR1 SGHDT and CDR2 YYEEEE come from the germline V gene. CDR3 size: 14 residues. In DNA, the CDR3 is TGTGCCAGCAGCTTGGATAGATCCTACAATGAGCAGTTCTTC. Translated, it gives CASSLDRSYNEQFF.

The V and J genes are TRBV27 and TRBJ1-2; 9 bases are shared with TRBD1. The CDR3 has 15 amino acids. CDR1 and CDR2 (germline): MNHEY, SMNVEV (reference sequence). V lost 6 bases to trimming and J lost 5 bases; unmatched junction nucleotides: 10. The CDR3 DNA reads as TGTGCCAGCAGCACCGCCATTGGACAGGGGTATGGCTACACCTTC. The encoded protein is CASSTAIGQGYGYTF.

This sequence joins TRBV30 and TRBJ1-1; a weak D match, TRBD1 (5 bases). Germline values: CDR1 GTSNPN, CDR2 SVGIG (reference sequence). V dropped 2 bases and J dropped 5 bases, with 12 bases sitting between them. The CDR3 contains 13 residues. The CDR3 is CAWSSGAGTEAFF. CDR3 DNA sequence: TGTGCCTGGAGTTCCGGGGCGGGAACTGAAGCTTTCTTT. Variable domain in full (rest from reference TRBV30 and TRBJ1-1): SQTIHQWPATLVQPVGSPLSLECTVEGTSNPNLYWYRQAAGRGLQLLFYSVGIGQISSEVPQNLSASRPQDRQFILSSKKLLLSDSGFYLCAWSSGAGTEAFFGQGTRLTVV.

The chain uses TRBV25-1 and TRBJ2-2; maybe TRBD2 (5 bases). CDR1 and CDR2 (germline): MGHDK, SYGVNS. The V end lost 5 bases, the J end lost 1 base, and 14 bases lay between the germline ends. CDR3 length equals 16 residues. In DNA form, the CDR3 reads TGTGCCAGCAGTCAGACCAAACGGGGGAACACCGGGGAGCTGTTTTTT. Its protein product is CASSQTKRGNTGELFF.

This clone occurred a few times. V and J are TRBV27 and TRBJ2-7, with 9 bases that match TRBD2. Germline V gene data show CDR1 as MNHEY and CDR2 as SMNVEV (reference sequence). This CDR3 region has 13 residues. J gave up 4 bases and V 5 bases, and 3 bases lay outside the gene matches. In DNA form, the CDR3 reads TGTGCCAGCAGTCAAAGCGGGAGGTACGAGCAGTACTTC. Its translation: CASSQSGRYEQYF.

Here the CDR3 DNA reads TGCGCCAGCAGCCCGGGACAGGGGGCGATCACAGATACGCAGTATTTT. It translates to CASSPGQGAITDTQYF. The chain links TRBV5-1 to TRBJ2-3, with 12 bases lining up with TRBD1. This CDR3 has 16 amino acids. Germline V gene sequence: CDR1 SGHRS, CDR2 YFSETQ. Losses at the gene ends were 4 bases for V and 2 bases for J; bases not matched to a gene: 5.